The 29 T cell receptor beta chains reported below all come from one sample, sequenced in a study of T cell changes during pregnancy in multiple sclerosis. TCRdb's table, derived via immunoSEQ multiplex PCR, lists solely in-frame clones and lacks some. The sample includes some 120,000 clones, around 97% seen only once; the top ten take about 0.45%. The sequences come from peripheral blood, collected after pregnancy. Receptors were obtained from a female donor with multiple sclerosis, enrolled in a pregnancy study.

In DNA form, the CDR3 reads TGTGCCAGTAGTCTTACAGGGAACACTGAAGCTTTCTTT. Encoded protein: CASSLTGNTEAFF. V is TRBV19 and J is TRBJ1-1, with D perhaps matching TRBD1 (5 bases). The CDR3 loop spans 13 amino acids. The germline V and J ends were trimmed by 5 bases and 1 base, with 8 bases remaining between them. From germline, CDR1 is LNHDA and CDR2 SQIVND (reference sequence).

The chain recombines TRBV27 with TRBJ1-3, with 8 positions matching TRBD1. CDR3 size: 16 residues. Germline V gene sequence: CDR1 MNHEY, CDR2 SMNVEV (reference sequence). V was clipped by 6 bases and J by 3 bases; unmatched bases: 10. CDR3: CASSPTGQGLGNTIYF. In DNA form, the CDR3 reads TGTGCCAGCAGCCCGACTGGACAGGGACTTGGAAACACCATATATTTT.

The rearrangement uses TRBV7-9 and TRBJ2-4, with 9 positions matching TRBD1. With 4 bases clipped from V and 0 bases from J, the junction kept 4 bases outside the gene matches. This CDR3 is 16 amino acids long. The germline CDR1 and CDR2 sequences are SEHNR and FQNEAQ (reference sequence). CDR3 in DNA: TGTGCCAGCAGCTCACAGGGGGCGAAAGCCAAAAACATTCAGTACTTC. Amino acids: CASSSQGAKAKNIQYF.

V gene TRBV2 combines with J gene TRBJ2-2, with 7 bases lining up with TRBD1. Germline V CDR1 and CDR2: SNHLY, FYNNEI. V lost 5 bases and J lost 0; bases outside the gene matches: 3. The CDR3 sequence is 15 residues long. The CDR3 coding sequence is TGTGCCAGCAGTCTTGGGACAGCGAACACCGGGGAGCTGTTTTTT. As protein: CASSLGTANTGELFF.

This CDR3 is CASSLEVLAGQVDTQYF. CDR3 nucleotides: TGCGCCAGCAGCTTGGAGGTTCTGGCGGGACAGGTAGATACGCAGTATTTT. The chain couples TRBV5-1 to TRBJ2-3; 8 bases are shared with TRBD1. Germline V gene lookup returns CDR1 SGHRS and CDR2 YFSETQ. CDR3 length: 17 amino acids. With V trimmed by 0 bases and J by 5 bases, 11 bases remained unmatched.

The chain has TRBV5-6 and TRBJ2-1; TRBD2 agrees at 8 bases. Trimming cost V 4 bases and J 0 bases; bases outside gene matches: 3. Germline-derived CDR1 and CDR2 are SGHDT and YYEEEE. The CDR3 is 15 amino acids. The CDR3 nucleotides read TGTGCCAGCAGCCTAACTAGCGGCTCCTACAATGAGCAGTTCTTC. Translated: CASSLTSGSYNEQFF.

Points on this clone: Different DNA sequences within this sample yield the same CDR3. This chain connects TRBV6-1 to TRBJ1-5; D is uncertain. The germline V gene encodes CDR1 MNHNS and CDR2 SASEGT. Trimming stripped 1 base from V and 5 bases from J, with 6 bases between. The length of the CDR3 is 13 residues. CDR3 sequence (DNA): TGTGCCAGCAGTGAAGGGAGGGATCAGCCCCAGCATTTT. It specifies CASSEGRDQPQHF.

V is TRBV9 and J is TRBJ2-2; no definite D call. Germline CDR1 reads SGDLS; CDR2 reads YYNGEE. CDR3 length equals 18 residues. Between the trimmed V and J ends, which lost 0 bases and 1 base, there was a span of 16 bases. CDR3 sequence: CASSVDGYSERNTGELFF. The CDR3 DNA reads TGTGCCAGCAGCGTAGATGGGTACTCGGAGCGGAACACCGGGGAGCTGTTTTTT.

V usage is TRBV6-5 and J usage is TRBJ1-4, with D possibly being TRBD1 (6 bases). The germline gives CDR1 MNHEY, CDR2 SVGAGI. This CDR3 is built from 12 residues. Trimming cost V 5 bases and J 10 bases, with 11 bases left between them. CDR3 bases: TGTGCCAGCAGTCTCCGAGGGGGAAAACTGTTTTTT. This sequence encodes CASSLRGGKLFF.

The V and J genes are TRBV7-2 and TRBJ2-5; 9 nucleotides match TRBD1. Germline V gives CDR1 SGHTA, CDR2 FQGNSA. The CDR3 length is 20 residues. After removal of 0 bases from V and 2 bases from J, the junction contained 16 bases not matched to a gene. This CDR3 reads CASSLAEGTGRAGDQETQYF. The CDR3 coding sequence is TGTGCCAGCAGCTTAGCGGAGGGGACAGGGAGAGCAGGGGATCAAGAGACCCAGTACTTC.

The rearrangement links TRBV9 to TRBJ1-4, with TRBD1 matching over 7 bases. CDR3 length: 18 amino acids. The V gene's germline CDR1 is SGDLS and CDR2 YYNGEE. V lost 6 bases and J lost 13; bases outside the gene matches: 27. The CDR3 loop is CASIIRGGDEPPTESLFF. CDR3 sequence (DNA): TGTGCCAGCATTATCCGAGGGGGCGACGAACCACCAACAGAATCACTGTTTTTT. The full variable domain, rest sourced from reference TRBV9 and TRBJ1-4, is DSGVTQTPKHLITATGQRVTLRCSPRSGDLSVYWYQQSLDQGLQFLIQYYNGEERAKGNILERFSAQQFPDLHSELNLSSLELGDSALYFCASIIRGGDEPPTESLFFGSGTQLSVL.

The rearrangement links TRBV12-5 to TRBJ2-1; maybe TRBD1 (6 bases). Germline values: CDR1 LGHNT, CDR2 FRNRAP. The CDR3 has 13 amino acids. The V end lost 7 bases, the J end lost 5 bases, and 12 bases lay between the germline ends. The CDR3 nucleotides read TGTGCTAGTGCCTTCTCAGGGGACAATGAGCAGTTCTTC. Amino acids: CASAFSGDNEQFF.

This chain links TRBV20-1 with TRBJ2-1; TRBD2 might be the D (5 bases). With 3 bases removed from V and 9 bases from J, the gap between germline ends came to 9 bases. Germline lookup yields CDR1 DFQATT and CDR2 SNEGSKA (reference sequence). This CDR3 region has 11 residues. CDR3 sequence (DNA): TGCAGTGCTAGGGGAGCCCCTGAGCAGTTCTTC. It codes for CSARGAPEQFF.

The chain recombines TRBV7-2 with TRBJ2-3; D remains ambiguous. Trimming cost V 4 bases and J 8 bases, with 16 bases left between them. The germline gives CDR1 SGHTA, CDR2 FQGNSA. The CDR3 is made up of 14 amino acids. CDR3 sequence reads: CASSSGSDVGTQYF. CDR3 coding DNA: TGTGCCAGCAGCTCCGGAAGCGACGTCGGTACGCAGTATTTT.

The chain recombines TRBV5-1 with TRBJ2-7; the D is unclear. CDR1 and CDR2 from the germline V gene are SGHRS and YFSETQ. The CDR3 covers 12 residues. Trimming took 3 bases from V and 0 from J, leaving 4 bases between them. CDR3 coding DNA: TGCGCCAGCAGCTCGAGCTCCTACGAGCAGTACTTC. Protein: CASSSSSYEQYF. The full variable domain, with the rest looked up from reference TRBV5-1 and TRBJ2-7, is KAGVTQTPRYLIKTRGQQVTLSCSPISGHRSVSWYQQTPGQGLQFLFEYFSETQRNKGNFPGRFSGRQFSNSRSEMNVSTLELGDSALYLCASSSSSYEQYFGPGTRLTVT.

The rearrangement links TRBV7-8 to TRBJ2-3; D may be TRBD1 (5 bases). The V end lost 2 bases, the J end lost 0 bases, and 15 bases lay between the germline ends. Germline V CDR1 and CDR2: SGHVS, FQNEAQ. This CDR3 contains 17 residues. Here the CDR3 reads CASSLIVTDTSTDTQYF. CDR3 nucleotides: TGTGCCAGCAGCTTAATAGTGACAGACACTAGCACAGATACGCAGTATTTT.

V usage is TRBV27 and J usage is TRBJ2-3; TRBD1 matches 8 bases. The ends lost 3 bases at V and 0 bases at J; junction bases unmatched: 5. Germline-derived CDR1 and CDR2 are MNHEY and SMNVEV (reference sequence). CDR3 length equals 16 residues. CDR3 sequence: CASSFGQGASTDTQYF. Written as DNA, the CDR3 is TGTGCCAGCAGTTTTGGGCAGGGGGCTAGCACAGATACGCAGTATTTT.

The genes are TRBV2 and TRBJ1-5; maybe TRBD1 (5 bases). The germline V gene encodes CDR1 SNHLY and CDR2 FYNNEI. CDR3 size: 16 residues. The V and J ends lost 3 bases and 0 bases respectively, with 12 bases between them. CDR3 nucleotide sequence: TGTGCCAGCAGTGAGGGGCCGGGCTATAGCAATCAGCCCCAGCATTTT. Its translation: CASSEGPGYSNQPQHF.

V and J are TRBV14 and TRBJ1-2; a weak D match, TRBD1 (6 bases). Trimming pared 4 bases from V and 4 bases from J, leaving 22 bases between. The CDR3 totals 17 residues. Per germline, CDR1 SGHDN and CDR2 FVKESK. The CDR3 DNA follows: TGTGCCAGCAGCCCCATGATGAGGACAGAAAGAGGCTATGGCTACACCTTC. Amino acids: CASSPMMRTERGYGYTF.

This chain's CDR3 is CASSPPGQGTDTQYF. CDR3 nucleotides: TGTGCCAGCAGTCCCCCGGGACAGGGGACAGATACGCAGTATTTT. The chain employs TRBV28 and TRBJ2-3, with 10 bases lining up with TRBD1. The V gene end was trimmed by 5 bases and the J gene end by 3 bases; junction bases not matched to a gene: 5. This CDR3 has 15 residues. Germline CDR1 MDHEN, CDR2 SYDVKM.

CDR3 in amino acids: CSVAAGGRIETQYF. The CDR3 coding sequence is TGCAGCGTTGCAGCGGGAGGCCGGATAGAGACCCAGTACTTC. This rearrangement joins TRBV29-1 to TRBJ2-5, with 9 bases that match TRBD2. The CDR3 length is 14 residues. CDR1 and CDR2 from the germline V gene are SQVTM and ANQGSEA. Germline trimming cut 4 bases from V and 4 bases from J; bases unmatched to any gene: 7. Complete variable domain (other parts from reference TRBV29-1 and TRBJ2-5): SAVISQKPSRDICQRGTSLTIQCQVDSQVTMMFWYRQQPGQSLTLIATANQGSEATYESGFVIDKFPISRPNLTFSTLTVSNMSPEDSSIYLCSVAAGGRIETQYFGPGTRLLVL.

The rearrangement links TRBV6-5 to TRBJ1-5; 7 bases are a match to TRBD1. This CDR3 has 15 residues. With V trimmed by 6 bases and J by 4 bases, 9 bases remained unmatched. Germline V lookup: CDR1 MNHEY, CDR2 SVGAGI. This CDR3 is CASRYTGARNQPQHF. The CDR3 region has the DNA TGTGCCAGCAGGTACACAGGGGCTCGTAATCAGCCCCAGCATTTT.

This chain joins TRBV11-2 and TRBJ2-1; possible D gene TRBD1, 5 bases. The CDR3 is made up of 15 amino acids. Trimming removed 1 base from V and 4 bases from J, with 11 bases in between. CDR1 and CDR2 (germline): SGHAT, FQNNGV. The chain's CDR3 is CASSLGTGGYNEQFF. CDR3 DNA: TGTGCCAGCAGCTTAGGTACAGGCGGTTACAATGAGCAGTTCTTC.

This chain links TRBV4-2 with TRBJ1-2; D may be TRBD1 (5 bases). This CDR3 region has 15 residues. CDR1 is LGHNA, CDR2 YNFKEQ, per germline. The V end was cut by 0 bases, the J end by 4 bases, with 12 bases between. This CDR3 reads CASSQDSQGVYGYTF. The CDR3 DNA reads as TGTGCCAGCAGCCAAGATTCCCAGGGCGTCTATGGCTACACCTTC.

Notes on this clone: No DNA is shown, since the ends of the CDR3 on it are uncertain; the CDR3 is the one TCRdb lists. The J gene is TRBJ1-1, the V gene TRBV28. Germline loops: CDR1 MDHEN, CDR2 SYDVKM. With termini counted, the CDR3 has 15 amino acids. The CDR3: CASSSSEGNEMEAFF.

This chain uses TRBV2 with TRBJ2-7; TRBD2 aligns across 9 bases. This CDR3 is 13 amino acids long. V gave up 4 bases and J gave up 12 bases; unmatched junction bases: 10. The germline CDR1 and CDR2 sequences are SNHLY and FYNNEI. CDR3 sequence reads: CASSGVTSGVVYF. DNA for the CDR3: TGTGCCAGCAGTGGGGTGACTAGCGGAGTTGTGTACTTC.

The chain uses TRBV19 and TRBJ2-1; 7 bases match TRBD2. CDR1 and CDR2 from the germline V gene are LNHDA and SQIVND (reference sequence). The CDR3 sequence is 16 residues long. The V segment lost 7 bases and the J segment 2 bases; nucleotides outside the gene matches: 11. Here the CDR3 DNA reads TGTGCCAGTACCCTCATAGCGGGCTTAACCTACAATGAGCAGTTCTTC. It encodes CASTLIAGLTYNEQFF.

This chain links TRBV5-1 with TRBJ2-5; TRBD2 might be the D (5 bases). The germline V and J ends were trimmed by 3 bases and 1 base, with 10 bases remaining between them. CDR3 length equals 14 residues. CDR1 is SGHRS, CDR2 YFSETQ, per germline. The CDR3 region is CASSYQGSQETQYF. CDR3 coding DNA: TGCGCCAGCAGCTACCAAGGGAGCCAAGAGACCCAGTACTTC.

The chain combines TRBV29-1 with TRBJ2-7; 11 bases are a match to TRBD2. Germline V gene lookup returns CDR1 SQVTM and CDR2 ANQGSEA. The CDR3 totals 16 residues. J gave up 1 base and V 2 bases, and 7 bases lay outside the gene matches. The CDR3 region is CSVERSIAGGSYEQYF. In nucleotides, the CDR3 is TGCAGCGTTGAAAGATCGATAGCGGGAGGGTCCTACGAGCAGTACTTC.